This entry features one TCR beta chain sequence. The CDR3 covers 12 residues. Germline V lookup: CDR1 SNHLY, CDR2 FYNNEI. J lost 14 bases, V lost 4 bases, and 6 bases had no gene match. The sample comes from a study of blood T cell repertoires in COVID-19. This table comes from immunoSEQ multiplex PCR, and its TCRdb copy is limited to in-frame clones, with some not included. The table lists 200,000 to 250,000 clones, roughly four fifths of them singletons. This TCR was recovered from a man aged 25 to 45 who had recovered from COVID-19. The source material was peripheral blood. The rearrangement uses TRBV2 and TRBJ2-1; 9 positions match TRBD1. CDR3 loop: CASSAGTGKKFF. CDR3 coding DNA: TGTGCCAGCAGTGCCGGGACAGGGAAAAAGTTCTTC. The full variable domain, with the rest looked up from reference TRBV2 and TRBJ2-1, is EPEVTQTPSHQVTQMGQEVILRCVPISNHLYFYWYRQILGQKVEFLVSFYNNEISEKSEIFDDQFSVERPDGSNFTLKIRSTKLEDSAMYFCASSAGTGKKFFGPGTRLTVL.